These 29 T cell receptor beta chains were all obtained from the same sample, sequenced in a study of PD-L1 blockade in urothelial cancer. Sequencing used immunoSEQ multiplex PCR; TCRdb keeps in-frame clones, though not all of them. The table includes tens of thousands of clones, 70% to 90% detected once. Sequences were derived from PBMCs, sampled around atezolizumab (anti-PD-L1) treatment. These receptors were obtained from a man aged 55 to 70 with urothelial cancer.

This clone was seen only once. The CDR3 DNA reads as TGCGCCAGCAGCCAACAGGGAATAGGGGAAAAACTGTTTTTT. As protein: CASSQQGIGEKLFF. The chain recombines TRBV4-3 with TRBJ1-4; tentative D call: TRBD1 (5 bases). V was pared by 2 bases and J by 8 bases, with 12 bases between. This CDR3 is 14 amino acids long. Germline loops: CDR1 LGHNA, CDR2 YSLEER.

The CDR3 protein is CASSPGTAQETQYF. As DNA, the CDR3 is TGTGCCAGCAGTCCCGGGACAGCCCAAGAGACCCAGTACTTC. The chain is built from TRBV6-6 and TRBJ2-5, with 7 bases lining up with TRBD1. The V gene end was trimmed by 5 bases and the J gene end by 1 base; junction bases not matched to a gene: 4. The CDR3 covers 14 residues. Germline V gives CDR1 MNHNY, CDR2 SVGAGI (reference sequence).

The chain couples TRBV28 to TRBJ2-1, with a possible D match to TRBD1 (5 bases). CDR3 length equals 15 residues. Trimming left V 5 bases short and J 3 bases short, with 14 bases between. CDR1 is MDHEN and CDR2 is SYDVKM in the germline V gene. Here the CDR3 DNA reads TGTGCCAGCAGTCGAAGAGGACACCTCTACAATGAGCAGTTCTTC. It specifies CASSRRGHLYNEQFF.

This chain uses TRBV15 with TRBJ1-6, with 9 bases aligning to TRBD1. Germline trimming cut 5 bases from V and 10 bases from J; bases unmatched to any gene: 15. CDR3 size: 17 residues. The V gene's germline CDR1 is LNHNV and CDR2 YYDKDF (reference sequence). CDR3 in amino acids: CATSARGGTGSLSPLHF. The CDR3 coding sequence is TGTGCCACCAGCGCGCGCGGGGGGACAGGGAGCTTATCACCCCTCCACTTT.

The V gene is TRBV28, the J gene TRBJ2-3; TRBD2 matches 7 bases. The CDR3 sequence is 14 residues long. CDR1 and CDR2 from the germline V gene are MDHEN and SYDVKM. The junction had 0 bases not matched to a gene; V was cut back by 3 bases and J by 0 bases. The CDR3 protein is CASSLGGSTDTQYF. The DNA of the CDR3 is TGTGCCAGCAGTTTGGGGGGGAGCACAGATACGCAGTATTTT.

The V and J genes are TRBV25-1 and TRBJ2-6, with a possible D match to TRBD2 (5 bases). Germline V gene sequence: CDR1 MGHDK, CDR2 SYGVNS. This CDR3 has 16 residues. Between the trimmed V and J ends, which lost 1 base and 0 bases, there was a span of 7 bases. CDR3 bases: TGTGCCAGCAGTGAATCGGGAAACTCTGGGGCCAACGTCCTGACTTTC. This translates into CASSESGNSGANVLTF.

The chain is built from TRBV10-2 and TRBJ2-5, with D maybe TRBD2 (7 bases). Germline CDR1 WSHSY, CDR2 SAAADI. V lost 3 bases and J 5 bases, leaving 16 bases between the germline ends. The CDR3 loop spans 15 amino acids. CDR3 in DNA: TGCGCCAGCAGTGAAACGAGGGGGGGCAGGGAGACCCAGTACTTC. Residues: CASSETRGGRETQYF.

The J gene is TRBJ1-1, the V gene TRBV5-1, with TRBD1 as a possible D gene (6 bases). CDR3 length: 15 amino acids. In germline, CDR1 is SGHRS, CDR2 YFSETQ. V lost 3 bases and J lost 5, with 17 bases in between. CDR3: CASSYLGGRGTEAFF. Here the CDR3 DNA reads TGCGCCAGCAGCTACCTAGGGGGGCGGGGGACTGAAGCTTTCTTT.

The chain couples TRBV7-2 to TRBJ2-7; 7 positions match TRBD1. The CDR3 totals 13 residues. Germline CDR1 is SGHTA and CDR2 is FQGNSA. V dropped 1 base and J dropped 6; count of bases not matched to a gene: 3. The CDR3 DNA is TGTGCCAGCAGCTTAGGTTACAGGGGCGAGCAGTACTTC. Protein product: CASSLGYRGEQYF.

Concerning this clone itself: Distinct nucleotide sequences in the sample also encode this CDR3. The V call is TRBV5-4, the J call TRBJ1-1; 9 positions match TRBD1. Germline CDR1 and CDR2: SGHNT and YYREEE (reference sequence). CDR3 size: 14 residues. V dropped 4 bases and J dropped 6; count of bases not matched to a gene: 7. The CDR3 bases are TGTGCCAGCAGCATATTACAGGGGGCCCCTGAAGCTTTCTTT. This encodes CASSILQGAPEAFF.

The sample holds a few counts of this clone. The chain uses TRBV27 and TRBJ1-1; no clear D. The CDR3 runs to 14 residues. Germline loops: CDR1 MNHEY, CDR2 SMNVEV (reference sequence). V was shortened by 6 bases and J by 4 bases, with 15 bases between the two germline ends. CDR3 nucleotide sequence: TGTGCCAGCAGCTCGGTTAATAGAATCACTGAAGCTTTCTTT. This sequence encodes CASSSVNRITEAFF.

V gene TRBV19 combines with J gene TRBJ1-1; tentative D call: TRBD1 (6 bases). Trimming left V 6 bases short and J 1 base short, with 15 bases between. The CDR3 totals 15 residues. CDR1 LNHDA and CDR2 SQIVND come from the germline V gene (reference sequence). The CDR3 DNA is TGTGCCAGTAGGACCACAGGGTACGGGAACACTGAAGCTTTCTTT. It encodes CASRTTGYGNTEAFF.

About this clone: At one end the junction does not follow the germline gene, possibly because of a read error. The V and J genes are TRBV6-1 and TRBJ2-7; D perhaps matches TRBD1 (6 bases). Per the germline V gene, CDR1 is MNHNS and CDR2 is SASEGT. The CDR3 is made up of 16 amino acids. In DNA form, the CDR3 reads TGTGCCAGCAGGGAAGAGACAGGTGCCAGCTCCTACGAGCAGTACTTC. This translates into CASREETGASSYEQYF.

The chain combines TRBV5-6 with TRBJ2-7; TRBD2 matches at 7 bases. V shed 4 bases and J 0 bases; nucleotides not matched to a gene: 4. This CDR3 region has 14 residues. From germline, CDR1 is SGHDT and CDR2 YYEEEE. The CDR3 region is CASSPGLGSYEQYF. CDR3 coding DNA: TGTGCCAGCAGCCCCGGACTAGGCTCCTACGAGCAGTACTTC.

The gene calls are TRBV2 and TRBJ2-5; D might be TRBD1 (6 bases). The CDR3 extends over 15 amino acids. V lost 6 bases and J 1 base, leaving 15 bases between the germline ends. The V gene's germline CDR1 is SNHLY and CDR2 FYNNEI. The CDR3 DNA reads as TGTGCCAGCAGCCCTCACGCGGACAGCCAAGAGACCCAGTACTTC. This encodes CASSPHADSQETQYF.

This chain connects TRBV9 to TRBJ2-3; 8 bases are a match to TRBD1. This CDR3 is 13 amino acids long. Germline CDR1 reads SGDLS; CDR2 reads YYNGEE. Germline trimming cut 7 bases from V and 11 bases from J; bases unmatched to any gene: 12. The CDR3: CASGLMGQDRQYF. The CDR3 DNA sequence: TGTGCCAGCGGACTAATGGGACAGGATCGGCAGTATTTT.

The J gene is TRBJ2-3, the V gene TRBV6-5; tentatively, D is TRBD1 (6 bases). Trimming took 4 bases from V and 0 from J, leaving 11 bases between them. The CDR3 runs 15 residues. In germline, CDR1 is MNHEY, CDR2 SVGAGI. This chain's CDR3 is CASSFRTASTDTQYF. CDR3 nucleotide sequence: TGTGCCAGCAGTTTCCGGACAGCTAGCACAGATACGCAGTATTTT.

V and J are TRBV2 and TRBJ1-1, with TRBD1 matching 11 bases. Trimming cost V 6 bases and J 7 bases; bases outside gene matches: 13. The CDR3 loop spans 16 amino acids. Looked up from germline, CDR1 is SNHLY and CDR2 is FYNNEI. CDR3 in amino acids: CASRGGTGGAMGEAFF. CDR3 DNA sequence: TGTGCCAGCAGGGGGGGGACAGGGGGTGCGATGGGTGAAGCTTTCTTT.

This clone has more than one count but fewer than ten. V is TRBV6-1 and J is TRBJ1-4; no clear D gene. Germline V gene sequence: CDR1 MNHNS, CDR2 SASEGT. The V and J ends lost 4 bases and 7 bases respectively, with 10 bases between them. This CDR3 has 13 amino acids. CDR3 DNA: TGTGCCAGCAGTGGAGAGGTAGCTGAAAAACTGTTTTTT. As protein: CASSGEVAEKLFF.

The rearrangement links TRBV11-3 to TRBJ2-2; 11 positions agree with TRBD1. This CDR3 contains 17 residues. J lost 6 bases, V lost 2 bases, and 8 bases had no gene match. CDR1 is SGHNT and CDR2 is YENEEA in the germline V gene. The CDR3 loop is CASSLSPGQGASGELFF. CDR3 nucleotides: TGTGCCAGCAGCTTATCCCCAGGACAGGGGGCTTCCGGGGAGCTGTTTTTT.

This clone was counted a single time. V gene TRBV4-1 combines with J gene TRBJ2-3; 7 bases are a match to TRBD1. The CDR3 is made up of 15 amino acids. The ends lost 0 bases at V and 5 bases at J; junction bases unmatched: 5. The germline V gene encodes CDR1 MGHRA and CDR2 YSYEKL. CDR3 coding DNA: TGCGCCAGCAGCCAAGAAGGGACAGCAGGAGATACGCAGTATTTT. Translating it yields CASSQEGTAGDTQYF.

J is TRBJ2-7 and V is TRBV28; 7 bases are a match to TRBD1. The germline gives CDR1 MDHEN, CDR2 SYDVKM. V lost 6 bases and J lost 4; bases outside the gene matches: 15. CDR3 size: 16 residues. The CDR3 loop is CASSTTLGGRVYEQYF. The CDR3 bases are TGTGCCAGCAGCACCACTTTAGGGGGCCGCGTTTACGAGCAGTACTTC.

Only one count was recorded for this clone. The V call is TRBV6-6, the J call TRBJ1-1; a weak D match, TRBD1 (5 bases). The V end lost 2 bases, the J end lost 5 bases, and 15 bases lay between the germline ends. There are 15 residues in the CDR3. The germline V gene encodes CDR1 MNHNY and CDR2 SVGAGI (reference sequence). CDR3 loop: CASSYEGALRTEAFF. The CDR3 DNA reads as TGTGCCAGCAGTTACGAAGGGGCGCTCCGGACTGAAGCTTTCTTT.

This clone was seen a few times. This sequence joins TRBV30 and TRBJ1-2, with D unclear. The CDR3 runs 13 residues. The V gene's germline CDR1 is GTSNPN and CDR2 SVGIG (reference sequence). CDR3 loop: CAYTTAGEGGYTF. The CDR3 DNA reads TGTGCGTACACAACGGCAGGAGAGGGTGGCTACACCTTC.

The chain joins TRBV7-9 to TRBJ1-2; 7 bases match TRBD1. The germline CDR1 and CDR2 sequences are SEHNR and FQNEAQ (reference sequence). The CDR3 covers 15 residues. V shed 4 bases and J 2 bases; nucleotides not matched to a gene: 7. The DNA of the CDR3 is TGTGCCAGCAGCTCGGGGACAGAGATCAACTATGGCTACACCTTC. As protein: CASSSGTEINYGYTF.

CDR3 sequence: CASSPDRGGLSGNTIYF. In nucleotides, the CDR3 is TGTGCCAGCTCACCGGACAGGGGCGGACTCTCTGGAAACACCATATATTTT. The J gene is TRBJ1-3, the V gene TRBV18, with 9 bases that match TRBD1. Germline V gene data show CDR1 as KGHSH and CDR2 as LQKENI. Germline trimming cut 3 bases from V and 0 bases from J; bases unmatched to any gene: 6. This CDR3 spans 17 amino acids.

The genes are TRBV11-2 and TRBJ1-4, with 8 bases matching TRBD1. The junction had 6 bases not matched to a gene; V was cut back by 5 bases and J by 4 bases. Germline values: CDR1 SGHAT, CDR2 FQNNGV. CDR3 length: 15 residues. In DNA form, the CDR3 reads TGTGCCAGCAGCGCGGGACAGGCGAATAATGAAAAACTGTTTTTT. Translation gives CASSAGQANNEKLFF. Combining the CDR3 with reference TRBV11-2 and TRBJ1-4 gives the whole variable domain EAGVAQSPRYKIIEKRQSVAFWCNPISGHATLYWYQQILGQGPKLLIQFQNNGVVDDSQLPKDRFSAERLKGVDSTLKIQPAKLEDSAVYLCASSAGQANNEKLFFGSGTQLSVL.

The chain couples TRBV7-2 to TRBJ2-1, with 11 positions matching TRBD2. The junction had 9 bases not matched to a gene; V was cut back by 5 bases and J by 9 bases. CDR3 length: 15 amino acids. In germline, CDR1 is SGHTA, CDR2 FQGNSA. CDR3 region: CASSPPGTSGGEQFF. The CDR3, as DNA: TGTGCCAGCAGCCCACCCGGGACTAGCGGCGGTGAGCAGTTCTTC.

Only a few counts were recorded for this clone. V gene TRBV7-2 combines with J gene TRBJ1-2; D perhaps matches TRBD1 (6 bases). CDR1 is SGHTA and CDR2 is FQGNSA in the germline V gene. V was cut by 0 bases and J by 9 bases, with 14 bases left in between. The CDR3 length is 14 residues. CDR3 residues: CASSLAPPQGSYTF. The CDR3 nucleotides read TGTGCCAGCAGCTTAGCGCCCCCACAGGGAAGCTACACCTTC.